The rows below give T cell receptor beta chains drawn from one sample of a study of T cells in Graves' hyperthyroidism and ophthalmopathy. One entry per CDR3 protein results from TCRdb running MiXCR on the multiplex PCR reads. The sample holds roughly 550,000 distinct CDR3 sequences, 15% to 20% seen once. Source material: blood. These receptors came from a woman in her twenties or thirties with Graves' ophthalmopathy. Both conserved end residues are part of each CDR3. A D gene is named only where the DNA matches it firmly. Expanded clones are given a class, and other clones once, few, many or no size at all.

TGTGCCTGGGACGAAGGTTCCTACGAGCAGTACTTC	CAWDEGSYEQYF	TRBJ2-7	.	many	TRBV30
TGTGCCAGCATCGGGGATCTTAGACCACTGGGCGGCTACACCTTC	CASIGDLRPLGGYTF	TRBJ1-2	.	few	TRBV5-5
TGCAGTGCTTCGGACAGGGGGCAAGGAAACACCATATATTTT	CSASDRGQGNTIYF	TRBJ1-3	TRBD1	.	TRBV20-1
TGTGCCAGCAGTGACTCTTCCCGGGGGTTAGGGGAGACCCAGTACTTC	CASSDSSRGLGETQYF	TRBJ2-5	.	few	TRBV25-1
TGTGCCAGCAGCTTAATACTAGCGGGATACAATGAGCAGTTCTTC	CASSLILAGYNEQFF	TRBJ2-1	TRBD2	many	TRBV7-3
TGCAGTGCTAGAAAGCCGGGTTACGAGCAGTACTTC	CSARKPGYEQYF	TRBJ2-7	.	few	TRBV20-1
TGTGCCAGCAGCTTAGAGGCCCTCCCCCACGAGCAGTACTTC	CASSLEALPHEQYF	TRBJ2-7	.	many	TRBV11-2
TGTGCCAGCAGCGAACTACAAACCACCGGGGAGCTGTTTTTT	CASSELQTTGELFF	TRBJ2-2	.	few	TRBV9
TGTGCCAGCAAAACAGGCACAGGTTGGGATACGCAGTATTTT	CASKTGTGWDTQYF	TRBJ2-3	.	many	TRBV27
TGTGCCAGCAGTGAGGGACAGGGGAGTGGAGAAGAGACCCAGTACTTC	CASSEGQGSGEETQYF	TRBJ2-5	TRBD1	many	TRBV28
TGTGCCAGCAGTGGTTCCTCCCAGGGGGCCCAGTTCTTC	CASSGSSQGAQFF	TRBJ2-1	TRBD1	many	TRBV6-1
TGTGCCAGCAGTTTATCTGGGGAGTGGAGCAATCAGCCCCAGCATTTT	CASSLSGEWSNQPQHF	TRBJ1-5	.	many	TRBV28
TGCGCCAGCAGCTTAGCGGGAATGGGAAGCTCCTACGAGCAGTACTTC	CASSLAGMGSSYEQYF	TRBJ2-7	TRBD2	.	TRBV5-1
TGTGCCACCAGCAGCCTAACAATACAGGGGGCGGACACTGAAGCTTTCTTT	CATSSLTIQGADTEAFF	TRBJ1-1	TRBD1	many	TRBV15
TGTGCCAGCAGAAGACTGATCGGGATTATCTCCTACGAGCAGTACTTC	CASRRLIGIISYEQYF	TRBJ2-7	.	few	TRBV28
TGTGCCAGCAGCCAACGTAGCACTTTCTCCTACAATGAGCAGTTCTTC	CASSQRSTFSYNEQFF	TRBJ2-1	.	many	TRBV3-1
TGCGCCAGCAGCCAAGATATGGGCTATTATGGCTACACCTTC	CASSQDMGYYGYTF	TRBJ1-2	.	.	TRBV4-3
TGTGCCAGTAGTCAAGACAGGGTCAGCACAGATACGCAGTATTTT	CASSQDRVSTDTQYF	TRBJ2-3	TRBD1	.	TRBV19
TGCAGTGCCAACATTCCGGGACTATACAATGAGCAGTTCTTC	CSANIPGLYNEQFF	TRBJ2-1	TRBD2	few	TRBV20-1
TGCAGCGTGGAAGGAGGGGGATCCGGCTACGAGCAGTACTTC	CSVEGGGSGYEQYF	TRBJ2-7	.	many	TRBV29-1
TGTGCCAGCCTGGGGGGCTACGGGGAAGCTTTCTTT	CASLGGYGEAFF	TRBJ1-1	.	many	TRBV2
TGCGCCAGCAGCCAAGAGGGGCCAGCGGGAGGGTGGGAGCAGTACTTC	CASSQEGPAGGWEQYF	TRBJ2-7	TRBD2	.	TRBV4-1
TGTGCCAGCAGTTCCCGGACCTTAAATGAGCAGTTCTTC	CASSSRTLNEQFF	TRBJ2-1	.	.	TRBV6-2/TRBV6-3
TGCGCCAGCAGCCAAGGAGCGGCTCAAGAGACCCAGTACTTC	CASSQGAAQETQYF	TRBJ2-5	.	.	TRBV4-3
TGTGCCTGGAAATACTCCTACGAGCAGTACTTC	CAWKYSYEQYF	TRBJ2-7	.	many	TRBV30
TGTGCCATCAGTGAGACGGGACAGGCTAAAGAGACCCAGTACTTC	CAISETGQAKETQYF	TRBJ2-5	TRBD1	few	TRBV10-3
TGTGCCAGCAGACGCACCCCGGGACTAGCGGGAGAGGATACGCAGTATTTT	CASRRTPGLAGEDTQYF	TRBJ2-3	TRBD2	.	TRBV6-1
TGTGCCAGCAGTGACAATGGGGAGAGCCGCGGGAGGGGAGCCAAAAACATTCAGTACTTC	CASSDNGESRGRGAKNIQYF	TRBJ2-4	TRBD2	.	TRBV25-1
TGTGCCAGCAGTGACGGACTAGCGGGAGTGGATACGCAGTATTTT	CASSDGLAGVDTQYF	TRBJ2-3	TRBD2	many	TRBV2
TGTGCCAGCAGGCAAGCTAGTGAGACCCAGTACTTC	CASRQASETQYF	TRBJ2-5	.	few	TRBV27
TGTGCCAGCAGCTTGGTTGTGGCTAGCGGGTGGAATGAGCAGTACTTC	CASSLVVASGWNEQYF	TRBJ2-7	TRBD2	.	TRBV5-5
TGTGCCAGCAGTTTCAGGGGCCCGAATCAGCCCCAGCATTTT	CASSFRGPNQPQHF	TRBJ1-5	.	many	TRBV28
TGTGCCAGCAGCGTCCTCGGGACTAGCGGGAATTTGGGGGAGCAGTACTTC	CASSVLGTSGNLGEQYF	TRBJ2-7	TRBD2	many	TRBV11-2
TGTGCCAGCACCGCAGGGTTGGGGGCGGGGTCCTACGAGCAGTACTTC	CASTAGLGAGSYEQYF	TRBJ2-7	.	.	TRBV7-3
TGTGCCAGCAGCAGTAACAGGGTGTTCCCCCCCTACGAGCAGTACTTC	CASSSNRVFPPYEQYF	TRBJ2-7	.	.	TRBV5-4
TGTGCCAGCAGTTACTCACTAGCCCGCCTTCAAGAGACCCAGTACTTC	CASSYSLARLQETQYF	TRBJ2-5	.	.	TRBV6-5
.	CSATKPTGTSAQYF	TRBJ2-7	.	few	TRBV20-1
TGCGCCAGCAGCCGGGGGGGGAAGCAGTACTTC	CASSRGGKQYF	TRBJ2-7	TRBD2	many	TRBV5-1